The rows below give T cell receptor beta chains drawn from one sample of a study of T cells in Graves' hyperthyroidism and ophthalmopathy. TCRdb passed the multiplex PCR reads through MiXCR, listing each CDR3 protein once. Among hundreds of thousands of distinct CDR3 sequences, 15% to 18% were seen once, and the ten largest hold roughly 7.7%. The source material was blood. These receptors originate from a woman in her late teens or twenties with Graves' hyperthyroidism. CDR3s include the opening cysteine and the closing phenylalanine or tryptophan. D genes are given only for firm matches. Clone size appears in some rows only: once, few, many, or a class for an expanded clone.

J: TRBJ2-3; size: many; V: TRBV7-3; D: -; CDR3: CASSPKGGSDTQYF; DNA: TGTGCCAGCAGCCCCAAGGGGGGCTCAGATACGCAGTATTTT
J: TRBJ2-7; size: few; V: TRBV19; D: -; CDR3: CASSWAPGTSYEQYF; DNA: TGTGCCAGTAGTTGGGCGCCCGGGACCAGCTACGAGCAGTACTTC
J: TRBJ1-1; size: many; V: TRBV12-3/TRBV12-4; D: -; CDR3: CASSLRQQPNTEAFF; DNA: TGTGCCAGCAGTTTACGCCAGCAACCTAACACTGAAGCTTTCTTT
J: TRBJ2-5; size: few; V: TRBV29-1; D: -; CDR3: CSVVLWPQETQYF; DNA: TGCAGCGTTGTATTGTGGCCCCAAGAGACCCAGTACTTC
J: TRBJ1-6; size: many; V: TRBV19; D: TRBD1; CDR3: CASSMQGQGPNSPLHF; DNA: TGTGCCAGTAGTATGCAGGGACAGGGCCCTAATTCACCCCTCCACTTT
J: TRBJ1-4; size: many; V: TRBV14; D: -; CDR3: CASSPQSGQTTNEKLFF; DNA: TGTGCCAGCAGCCCCCAGTCGGGACAAACAACTAATGAAAAACTGTTTTTT
J: TRBJ1-5; size: many; V: TRBV27; D: -; CDR3: CASSLVLGGNQPQHF; DNA: TGTGCCAGCAGTTTAGTCCTAGGAGGCAATCAGCCCCAGCATTTT
J: TRBJ1-3; size: many; V: TRBV12-3/TRBV12-4; D: -; CDR3: CASSPGFTGNTIYF; DNA: TGTGCCAGCAGCCCGGGATTTACGGGAAACACCATATATTTT
J: TRBJ2-2; size: many; V: TRBV3-1; D: TRBD1; CDR3: CASSPTGTNTGELFF; DNA: TGTGCCAGCAGCCCGACAGGGACAAACACCGGGGAGCTGTTTTTT
J: TRBJ1-1; size: -; V: TRBV11-3; D: -; CDR3: CASSLWTNTEAFF; DNA: TGTGCCAGCAGCCTTTGGACGAACACTGAAGCTTTCTTT
J: TRBJ2-1; size: many; V: TRBV7-8; D: TRBD2; CDR3: CASSSQTSGNYNEQFF; DNA: TGTGCCAGCAGCTCCCAGACTAGCGGAAACTACAATGAGCAGTTCTTC
J: TRBJ2-7; size: -; V: TRBV20-1; D: TRBD2; CDR3: CSASATSVEQYF; DNA: TGCAGTGCTAGCGCCACTAGCGTCGAGCAGTACTTC
J: TRBJ2-1; size: many; V: TRBV7-8; D: -; CDR3: CASSLESPLGEQFF; DNA: TGTGCCAGCAGCTTAGAGAGTCCGCTGGGTGAGCAGTTCTTC
J: TRBJ1-5; size: many; V: TRBV27; D: -; CDR3: CASSLFSGPGKPQHF; DNA: TGTGCCAGCAGTTTATTTTCAGGGCCCGGAAAGCCCCAGCATTTT
J: TRBJ2-1; size: many; V: TRBV3-1; D: -; CDR3: CASSQEPSLNEQFF; DNA: TGTGCCAGCAGCCAAGAGCCCAGCTTGAATGAGCAGTTCTTC
J: TRBJ2-7; size: -; V: TRBV18; D: TRBD1; CDR3: CASSTGTDIYEQYF; DNA: TGTGCCAGCTCTACCGGGACAGACATCTACGAGCAGTACTTC
J: TRBJ1-1; size: many; V: TRBV3-1; D: -; CDR3: CASSQVWGGRTEAFF; DNA: TGTGCCAGCAGCCAAGTTTGGGGGGGCCGCACTGAAGCTTTCTTT
J: TRBJ1-6; size: many; V: TRBV19; D: -; CDR3: CASSPGTADNSPLHF; DNA: TGTGCCAGTAGTCCCGGGACGGCGGATAATTCACCCCTCCACTTT
J: TRBJ2-1; size: many; V: TRBV6-1; D: TRBD2; CDR3: CASSRRLAGRHEQFF; DNA: TGTGCCAGCAGTCGTCGGCTAGCGGGAAGGCATGAGCAGTTCTTC
J: TRBJ2-1; size: many; V: TRBV28; D: -; CDR3: CASSLRRSYNEQFF; DNA: TGTGCCAGCAGTCTCCGTCGCTCCTACAATGAGCAGTTCTTC
J: TRBJ2-1; size: many; V: TRBV6-2/TRBV6-3; D: -; CDR3: CASSYWEGSYNEQFF; DNA: TGTGCCAGCAGTTACTGGGAAGGCTCCTACAATGAGCAGTTCTTC
J: TRBJ2-7; size: -; V: TRBV12-3/TRBV12-4; D: -; CDR3: CASSEPGRTRSYEQYF; DNA: TGTGCCAGCAGCGAACCGGGACGGACACGCTCCTACGAGCAGTACTTC
J: TRBJ1-2; size: many; V: TRBV12-3/TRBV12-4; D: -; CDR3: CASSNPGGYGYTF; DNA: TGTGCCAGCTCTAACCCCGGGGGCTATGGCTACACCTTC
J: TRBJ1-3; size: few; V: TRBV14; D: TRBD1; CDR3: CASSLQTGSFGNTIYF; DNA: TGTGCCAGCAGCCTGCAGACAGGGTCCTTTGGAAACACCATATATTTT
J: TRBJ2-7; size: -; V: TRBV20-1; D: TRBD2; CDR3: CSARVAGVSYEQYF; DNA: TGCAGTGCCCGGGTAGCGGGAGTCTCCTACGAGCAGTACTTC
J: TRBJ2-6; size: -; V: TRBV6-1; D: -; CDR3: CASEDLSGLGVLTF; DNA: TGTGCCAGTGAGGATCTCTCTGGGTTAGGCGTCCTGACTTTC
J: TRBJ2-1; size: many; V: TRBV30; D: -; CDR3: CAWRRGNEQFF; DNA: TGTGCCTGGAGAAGGGGCAATGAGCAGTTCTTC
J: TRBJ2-1; size: many; V: TRBV24-1; D: -; CDR3: CATSDPQAGHNEQFF; DNA: TGTGCCACCAGTGATCCACAGGCCGGCCACAATGAGCAGTTCTTC
J: TRBJ2-7; size: many; V: TRBV2; D: -; CDR3: CASSEDSVYEQYF; DNA: TGTGCCAGCAGTGAAGACAGCGTCTACGAGCAGTACTTC
J: TRBJ2-1; size: many; V: TRBV12-3/TRBV12-4; D: TRBD2; CDR3: CASRGGGGYNEQFF; DNA: TGTGCCAGCAGGGGCGGCGGGGGCTACAATGAGCAGTTCTTC
J: TRBJ2-3; size: few; V: TRBV6-4; D: TRBD2; CDR3: CASSPLAGREDTQYF; DNA: TGTGCCAGCAGTCCACTAGCGGGGCGAGAAGATACGCAGTATTTT
J: TRBJ2-5; size: many; V: TRBV12-5; D: -; CDR3: CASGGGNTQETQYF; DNA: TGTGCTAGTGGGGGGGGCAATACCCAAGAGACCCAGTACTTC
J: TRBJ2-1; size: many; V: TRBV20-1; D: TRBD2; CDR3: CSAGAGDDYNEQFF; DNA: TGCAGTGCTGGAGCGGGGGATGACTACAATGAGCAGTTCTTC
J: TRBJ2-1; size: many; V: TRBV6-1; D: -; CDR3: CASSEASNNEQFF; DNA: TGTGCCAGCAGTGAAGCTAGCAACAATGAGCAGTTCTTC
J: TRBJ1-2; size: many; V: TRBV3-1; D: -; CDR3: CASNRMGLKDGYTF; DNA: TGTGCCAGCAACCGAATGGGGTTGAAGGATGGCTACACCTTC
J: TRBJ1-5; size: -; V: TRBV5-6; D: TRBD1; CDR3: CARSETDREVGPDQPQHF; DNA: TGTGCCAGGTCGGAAACTGACAGGGAGGTGGGGCCTGATCAGCCCCAGCATTTT
J: TRBJ1-5; size: many; V: TRBV3-1; D: -; CDR3: CTSSQAERGNQPQHF; DNA: TGTACCAGCAGCCAAGCTGAGAGGGGCAATCAGCCCCAGCATTTT
J: TRBJ1-4; size: -; V: TRBV7-9; D: TRBD1; CDR3: CASSLETGTGKGSGKLFF; DNA: TGTGCCAGCAGCTTAGAAACCGGGACAGGGAAGGGGAGTGGAAAACTGTTTTTT
J: TRBJ1-5; size: many; V: TRBV19; D: -; CDR3: CASRCGGQPQHF; DNA: TGTGCCAGTAGATGCGGGGGTCAGCCCCAGCATTTT
J: TRBJ2-5; size: many; V: TRBV20-1; D: -; CDR3: CSARDWRQETQYF; DNA: TGCAGTGCTCGAGACTGGAGACAAGAGACCCAGTACTTC
J: TRBJ1-1; size: -; V: TRBV2; D: -; CDR3: CASSDQGSLVEAFF; DNA: TGTGCCAGCAGTGATCAGGGGTCTCTCGTTGAAGCTTTCTTT
J: TRBJ2-3; size: few; V: TRBV29-1; D: -; CDR3: CSVERGSQSYTQYF; DNA: TGCAGCGTTGAACGGGGATCACAGTCATATACGCAGTATTTT
J: TRBJ2-3; size: many; V: TRBV29-1; D: TRBD2; CDR3: CSVGTSGSGTQYF; DNA: TGCAGCGTTGGGACTAGCGGGAGTGGTACGCAGTATTTT
J: TRBJ1-5; size: many; V: TRBV28; D: -; CDR3: CASSFSGAGQPQHF; DNA: TGTGCCAGCAGTTTTTCAGGGGCGGGTCAGCCCCAGCATTTT
J: TRBJ1-1; size: -; V: TRBV3-1; D: -; CDR3: CASSPPDRRNTEAFF; DNA: TGTGCCAGCAGTCCCCCCGACAGGCGGAACACTGAAGCTTTCTTT